The 3 T cell receptor beta chains below were found in one sample sequenced in a study of CD8 T cells in ankylosing spondylitis. Overall study results and limits: The study identified a TCR beta motif of eight highly homologous variants that appeared characteristic of ankylosing spondylitis blood.

No antigen has been assigned to these receptors. TCRdb reprocessed the 5' RACE reads with MiXCR, giving one entry per CDR3 protein. Found here are 700,000 to 1,000,000 distinct CDR3 sequences, 12% of them singletons; the top ten hold 0.51%. The specimen sequenced was blood, either unsorted or a sorted T cell fraction (not recorded which). These receptors came from a male donor with ankylosing spondylitis.

V usage is TRBV7-2 and J usage is TRBJ2-5, with 13 nucleotides matching TRBD2. The CDR3 loop spans 15 amino acids. V shed 0 bases and J 9 bases; nucleotides not matched to a gene: 4. Per germline, CDR1 SGHTA and CDR2 FQGNSA. As DNA, the CDR3 is TGTGCCAGCAGCTTAGCAGGACTAGCGGGGGTGCCCCAGTACTTC. Translated, it gives CASSLAGLAGVPQYF.

This clonotype was observed at least ten times. The chain employs TRBV20-1 and TRBJ2-1; TRBD2 matches 14 bases. From germline, CDR1 is DFQATT and CDR2 SNEGSKA (reference sequence). The trim removed 6 bases at V and 9 bases at J, leaving 10 bases unmatched. This CDR3 region has 15 residues. CDR3 sequence: CSANPGLAGGGEQFF. Here the CDR3 DNA reads TGCAGTGCAAACCCCGGACTAGCGGGAGGTGGTGAGCAGTTCTTC.

The chain carries TRBV18 and TRBJ1-4; 7 positions agree with TRBD1. This CDR3 contains 16 residues. Germline V CDR1 and CDR2: KGHSH, LQKENI. The ends lost 0 bases at V and 6 bases at J; junction bases unmatched: 7. CDR3 sequence: CASSPPGQAGDEKLFF. DNA for the CDR3: TGTGCCAGCTCACCACCCGGACAGGCCGGGGATGAAAAACTGTTTTTT.